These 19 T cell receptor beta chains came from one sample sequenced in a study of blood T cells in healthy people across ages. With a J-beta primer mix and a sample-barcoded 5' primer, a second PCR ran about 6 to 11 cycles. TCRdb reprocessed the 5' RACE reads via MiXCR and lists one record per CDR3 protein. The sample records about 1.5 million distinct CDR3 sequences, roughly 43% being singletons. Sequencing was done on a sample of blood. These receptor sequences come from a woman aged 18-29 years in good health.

The CDR3 protein is CAGGYSEQFF. CDR3 DNA sequence: TGTGCCGGTGGGTACAGTGAGCAGTTCTTC. The genes are TRBV21-1 and TRBJ2-1. TRBV21-1 is listed as a pseudogene. The CDR3 sequence is 10 residues long.

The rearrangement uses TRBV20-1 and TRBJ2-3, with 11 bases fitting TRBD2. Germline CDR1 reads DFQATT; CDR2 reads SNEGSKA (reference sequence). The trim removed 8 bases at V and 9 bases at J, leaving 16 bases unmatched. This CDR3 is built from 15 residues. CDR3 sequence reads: CSTIPASGGKETQYF. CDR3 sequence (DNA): TGCAGTACCATACCCGCTAGCGGGGGGAAAGAAACGCAGTATTTT.

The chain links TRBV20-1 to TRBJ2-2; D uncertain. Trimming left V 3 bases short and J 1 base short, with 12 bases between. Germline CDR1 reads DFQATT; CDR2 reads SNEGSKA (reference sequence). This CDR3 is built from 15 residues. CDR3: CSARAWTENTGELFF. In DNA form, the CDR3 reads TGCAGTGCTAGGGCCTGGACGGAGAACACCGGGGAGCTGTTTTTT.

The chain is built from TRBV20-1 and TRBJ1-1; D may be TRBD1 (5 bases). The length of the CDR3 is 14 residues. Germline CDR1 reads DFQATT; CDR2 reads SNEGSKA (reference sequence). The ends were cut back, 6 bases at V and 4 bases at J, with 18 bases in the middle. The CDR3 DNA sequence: TGCAGTGCCGAGATCGGACATCTCGGCACTGAAGCTTTCTTT. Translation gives CSAEIGHLGTEAFF.

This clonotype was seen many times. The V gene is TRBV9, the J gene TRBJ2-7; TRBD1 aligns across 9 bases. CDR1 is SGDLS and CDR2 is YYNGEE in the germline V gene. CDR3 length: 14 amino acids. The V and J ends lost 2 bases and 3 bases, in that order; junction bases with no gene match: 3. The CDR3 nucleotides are TGTGCCAGCAGCGTCGGGACAGGGAACTACGAGCAGTACTTC. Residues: CASSVGTGNYEQYF.

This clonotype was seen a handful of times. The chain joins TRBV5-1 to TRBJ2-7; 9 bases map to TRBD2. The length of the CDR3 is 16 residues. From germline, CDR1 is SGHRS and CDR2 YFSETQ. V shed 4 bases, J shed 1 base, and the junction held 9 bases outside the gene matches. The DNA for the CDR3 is TGCGCCAGCAGCGGAGTAGCGGGAGCGGAATCCTACGAGCAGTACTTC. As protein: CASSGVAGAESYEQYF.

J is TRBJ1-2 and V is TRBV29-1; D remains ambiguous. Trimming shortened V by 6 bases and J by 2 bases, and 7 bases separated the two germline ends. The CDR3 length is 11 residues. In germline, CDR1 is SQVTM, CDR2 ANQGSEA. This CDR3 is CSVAFNYGYTF. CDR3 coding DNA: TGCAGCGTGGCCTTCAACTATGGCTACACCTTC.

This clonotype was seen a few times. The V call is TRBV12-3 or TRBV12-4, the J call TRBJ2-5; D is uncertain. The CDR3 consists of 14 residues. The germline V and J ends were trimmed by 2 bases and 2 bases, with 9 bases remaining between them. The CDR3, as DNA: TGTGCCAGCAGTTTATTCAGCGCACAAGAGACCCAGTACTTC. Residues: CASSLFSAQETQYF.

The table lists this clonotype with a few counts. CDR3 bases: TGCAGTGCTACAACCTTCTACAGGGGCAGCTCCTACGAGCAGTACTTC. Its protein product is CSATTFYRGSSYEQYF. The rearrangement joins TRBV20-1 to TRBJ2-7; 7 nucleotides align to TRBD1. The CDR3 covers 16 residues. Germline V CDR1 and CDR2: DFQATT, SNEGSKA (reference sequence). Trimming cost V 4 bases and J 0 bases; bases outside gene matches: 12.

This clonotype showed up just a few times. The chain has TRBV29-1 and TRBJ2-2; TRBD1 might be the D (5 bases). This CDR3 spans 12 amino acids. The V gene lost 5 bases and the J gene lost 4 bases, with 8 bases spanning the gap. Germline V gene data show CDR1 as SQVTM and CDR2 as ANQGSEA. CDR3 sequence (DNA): TGCAGCGTTTCTGGGGCCACCGGGGAGCTGTTTTTT. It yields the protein CSVSGATGELFF.

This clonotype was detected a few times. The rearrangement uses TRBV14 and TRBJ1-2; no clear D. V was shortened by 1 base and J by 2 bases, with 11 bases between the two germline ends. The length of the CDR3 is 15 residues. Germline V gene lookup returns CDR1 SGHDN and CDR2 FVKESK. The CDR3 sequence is CASSQVDPSNYGYTF. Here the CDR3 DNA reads TGTGCCAGCAGCCAAGTTGATCCCTCGAACTATGGCTACACCTTC.

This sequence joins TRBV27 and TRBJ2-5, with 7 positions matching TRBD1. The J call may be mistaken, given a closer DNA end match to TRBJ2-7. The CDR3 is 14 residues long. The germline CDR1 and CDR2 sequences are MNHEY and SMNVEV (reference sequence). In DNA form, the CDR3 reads TGTGCCAGCGGCCCACAGGGGTGGGTCGACGAGCAGTACTTC. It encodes CASGPQGWVDEQYF.

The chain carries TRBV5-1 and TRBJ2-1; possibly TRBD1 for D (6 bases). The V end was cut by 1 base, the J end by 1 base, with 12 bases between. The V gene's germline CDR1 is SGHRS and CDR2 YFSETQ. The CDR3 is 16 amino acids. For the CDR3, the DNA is TGCGCCAGCAGCTTGACAGGGCGGATGTCCTACAATGAGCAGTTCTTC. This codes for CASSLTGRMSYNEQFF.

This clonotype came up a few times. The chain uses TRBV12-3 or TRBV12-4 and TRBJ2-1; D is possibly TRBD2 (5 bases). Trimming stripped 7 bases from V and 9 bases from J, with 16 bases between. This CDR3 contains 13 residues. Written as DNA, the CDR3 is TGTGCCAGCACCACTAGTGGGATGGGTGAGCAGTTCTTC. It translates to CASTTSGMGEQFF.

This CDR3 reads CASRPHTGSNEKLFF. The CDR3 nucleotides are TGTGCCAGCAGGCCACACACAGGCTCCAATGAAAAACTGTTTTTT. This chain links TRBV27 with TRBJ1-4; D is perhaps TRBD1 (5 bases). Germline V gives CDR1 MNHEY, CDR2 SMNVEV (reference sequence). The CDR3 is 15 amino acids. V was cut by 6 bases and J by 5 bases, with 16 bases left in between.

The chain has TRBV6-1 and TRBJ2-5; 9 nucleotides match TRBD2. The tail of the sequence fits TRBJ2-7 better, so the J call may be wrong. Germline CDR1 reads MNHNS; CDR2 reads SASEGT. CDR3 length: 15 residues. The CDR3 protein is CASSGPRTSDDEQYF. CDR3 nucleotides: TGTGCCAGCAGTGGCCCCAGGACTAGCGACGACGAGCAGTACTTC.

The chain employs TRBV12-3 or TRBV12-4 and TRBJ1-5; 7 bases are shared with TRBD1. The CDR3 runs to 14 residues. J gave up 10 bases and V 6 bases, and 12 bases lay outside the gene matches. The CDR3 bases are TGTGCCAGCAGCCGAACAGGGGTCCGGGGACCCCAGCATTTT. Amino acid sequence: CASSRTGVRGPQHF.

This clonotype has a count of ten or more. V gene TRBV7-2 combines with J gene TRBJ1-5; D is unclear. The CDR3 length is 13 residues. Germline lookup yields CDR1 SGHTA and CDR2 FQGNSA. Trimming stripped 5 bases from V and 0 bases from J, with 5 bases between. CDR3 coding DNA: TGTGCCAGCAGCGCCTATAGCAATCAGCCCCAGCATTTT. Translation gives CASSAYSNQPQHF.

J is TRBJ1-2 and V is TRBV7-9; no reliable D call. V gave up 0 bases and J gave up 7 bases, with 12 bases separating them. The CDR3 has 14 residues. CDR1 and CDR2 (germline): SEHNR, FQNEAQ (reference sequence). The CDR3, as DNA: TGTGCCAGCAGCTTAGCGCGAAGGACTGGTGGCTACACCTTC. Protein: CASSLARRTGGYTF.